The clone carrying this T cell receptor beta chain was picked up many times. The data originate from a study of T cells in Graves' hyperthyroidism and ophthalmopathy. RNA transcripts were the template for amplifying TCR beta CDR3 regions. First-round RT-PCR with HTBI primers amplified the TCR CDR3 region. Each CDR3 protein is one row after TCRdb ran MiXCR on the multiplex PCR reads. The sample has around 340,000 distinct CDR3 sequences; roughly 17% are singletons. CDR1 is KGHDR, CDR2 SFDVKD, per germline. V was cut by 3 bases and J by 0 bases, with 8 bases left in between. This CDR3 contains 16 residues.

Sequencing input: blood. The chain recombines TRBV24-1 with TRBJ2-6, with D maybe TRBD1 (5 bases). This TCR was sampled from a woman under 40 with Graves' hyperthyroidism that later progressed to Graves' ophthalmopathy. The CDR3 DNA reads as TGTGCCACCAGTGATCCCGACAGCTCTGGGGCCAACGTCCTGACTTTC. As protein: CATSDPDSSGANVLTF.